The next 10 T cell receptor beta chains were all read from a single sample in a study of molecular identifiers for immune sequencing clone quantification. TCRdb ran MiXCR on the PCR reads and lists one entry per CDR3 protein. The table includes 350,000 or so distinct CDR3 sequences, about a fifth detected once. Input material: naive CD8+ T cells from blood, with Jurkat cell RNA spiked in. The sample's subset: FACS-sorted CD8+CD4-CCR7+CD45RA+ naive T cells. These receptors originate from a human donor in good health. Some libraries in this study had Jurkat cell RNA spiked in.

V usage is TRBV20-1 and J usage is TRBJ2-7; 8 bases fit TRBD1. CDR3 length: 15 residues. Germline CDR1 and CDR2: DFQATT and SNEGSKA (reference sequence). J was trimmed by 5 bases and V by 1 base; bases with no gene match: 10. As DNA, the CDR3 is TGCAGTGCTAGAGGGCCTACAGGGGGTCTCGACGAGCAGTACTTC. Protein product: CSARGPTGGLDEQYF.

This clonotype was seen only a few times. The chain combines TRBV19 with TRBJ2-2; 7 positions agree with TRBD2. V shed 5 bases, J shed 4 bases, and the junction held 7 bases outside the gene matches. This CDR3 has 15 residues. The germline gives CDR1 LNHDA, CDR2 SQIVND (reference sequence). The CDR3 DNA reads as TGTGCCAGTAGTGGGGGGGGTAGGGGCACCGGGGAGCTGTTTTTT. Protein sequence: CASSGGGRGTGELFF. Using reference TRBV19 and TRBJ2-2 for the parts outside the CDR3, the full variable domain is DGGITQSPKYLFRKEGQNVTLSCEQNLNHDAMYWYRQDPGQGLRLIYYSQIVNDFQKGDIAEGYSVSREKKESFPLTVTSAQKNPTAFYLCASSGGGRGTGELFFGEGSRLTVL.

To note about this clonotype: Just one base apart from a much larger clone, this may be a read error. This chain joins TRBV29-1 and TRBJ1-2; D unclear. The V gene's germline CDR1 is SQVTM and CDR2 ANQGSEA. Trimming removed 2 bases at V and 1 base at J, with 8 bases between. The CDR3 length is 13 residues. Written as DNA, the CDR3 is TGCAGCGTTGAAAACACCGTTAACTATGGCTACACCTTC. It translates to CSVENTVNYGYTF.

The rearrangement links TRBV7-9 to TRBJ2-1; D is perhaps TRBD2 (6 bases). This CDR3 spans 17 amino acids. Trimming pared 5 bases from V and 6 bases from J, leaving 23 bases between. Germline CDR1 SEHNR, CDR2 FQNEAQ (reference sequence). CDR3 sequence reads: CASSPSRGVSAVNEQFF. As DNA, the CDR3 is TGTGCCAGCAGCCCCTCGCGCGGGGTTAGCGCTGTCAATGAGCAGTTCTTC.

This clonotype was detected ten times or more. This chain uses TRBV29-1 with TRBJ2-7, with D tentatively TRBD2 (6 bases). The CDR3 sequence is 12 residues long. Trimming removed 6 bases at V and 0 bases at J, with 9 bases between. The V gene's germline CDR1 is SQVTM and CDR2 ANQGSEA. The CDR3 nucleotides read TGCAGCGTAGGGGACTCCTCCTACGAGCAGTACTTC. Translation gives CSVGDSSYEQYF.

This clonotype showed up many times. The chain carries TRBV7-9 and TRBJ2-7; D may be TRBD2 (6 bases). This CDR3 is built from 13 residues. The ends were cut back, 4 bases at V and 7 bases at J, with 14 bases in the middle. Germline values: CDR1 SEHNR, CDR2 FQNEAQ (reference sequence). Here the CDR3 DNA reads TGTGCCAGCAGCTCGAACCATGCGGGGGAGCAGTACTTC. Translation: CASSSNHAGEQYF.

This clonotype was seen a few times. This chain uses TRBV9 with TRBJ2-5, with TRBD2 identical over 9 bases. Germline CDR1 reads SGDLS; CDR2 reads YYNGEE. The V segment lost 4 bases and the J segment 5 bases; nucleotides outside the gene matches: 12. CDR3 length: 16 residues. CDR3 residues: CASSPFVLREGETQYF. CDR3 DNA: TGTGCCAGCAGCCCCTTTGTTTTGCGGGAGGGTGAGACCCAGTACTTC.

A note on this clonotype: A much larger clone lies a single base off, so this may be a read error. The V call is TRBV7-9, the J call TRBJ1-1; TRBD1 agrees at 7 bases. CDR1 and CDR2 from the germline V gene are SEHNR and FQNEAQ (reference sequence). The CDR3 totals 15 residues. In DNA form, the CDR3 reads TGTACCAGCAGCTTCCAGGGGGGCCCAGTTACTGAAGCTTTCTTT. It codes for CTSSFQGGPVTEAFF.

This clonotype showed up many times. The V gene is TRBV24-1, the J gene TRBJ2-7, with 10 bases identical to TRBD1. Looked up from germline, CDR1 is KGHDR and CDR2 is SFDVKD. After removal of 11 bases from V and 6 bases from J, the junction contained 3 bases not matched to a gene. The CDR3 contains 11 residues. CDR3 nucleotide sequence: TGTGCCATCGGGACAGGGGTCGAGCAGTACTTC. Translated, it gives CAIGTGVEQYF.

This clonotype was seen at least ten times. The chain joins TRBV4-3 to TRBJ2-3; 8 bases are a match to TRBD2. J was trimmed by 3 bases and V by 0 bases; bases with no gene match: 5. The CDR3 runs to 16 residues. CDR1 and CDR2 (germline): LGHNA, YSLEER. CDR3 residues: CASSQDIAGLTDTQYF. CDR3 coding DNA: TGCGCCAGCAGCCAAGATATAGCGGGGTTGACAGATACGCAGTATTTT.